Listed below are T cell receptor beta chains from one sample, sequenced in a study of blood T cell repertoires in COVID-19. Clones were read by immunoSEQ multiplex PCR, and TCRdb kept only the in-frame ones, dropping some. The data show around 250,000 clones, around 81% seen once. Sequenced sample: peripheral blood. These receptor sequences come from a man in his forties or fifties with active or convalescent COVID-19. Both conserved end residues are part of each CDR3. A D gene is named only where the DNA matches it firmly. Part of the rows lack a size; the others show once, few, many or a class for expanded clones.

size	V	J	D	DNA	CDR3
-	TRBV18	TRBJ1-6	-	TGTGCCAGCTCACCATCGGCAGGGATGCTTTATAATTCACCCCTCCACTTT	CASSPSAGMLYNSPLHF
-	TRBV7-9	TRBJ2-7	-	TGTGCCAGCAGCTTAGCGCTCAGTCCCTACGAGCAGTACTTC	CASSLALSPYEQYF
-	TRBV5-4	TRBJ1-2	TRBD1	TGTGCCAGCAGACCTCGGACAGGTGGCCTGATGGATGGCTACACCTTC	CASRPRTGGLMDGYTF
-	TRBV7-2	TRBJ1-1	TRBD1	TGTGCCAGCAGCACGGGACAGGCACACACTGAAGCTTTCTTT	CASSTGQAHTEAFF
once	TRBV5-4	TRBJ2-7	TRBD2	TGTGCCAGCAGCTTGGCGACTAGCTGGAACGAGCAGTACTTC	CASSLATSWNEQYF
-	TRBV5-1	TRBJ1-5	-	TGCGCCAGCAGCTTGGACTCCCGCAATCAGCCCCAGCATTTT	CASSLDSRNQPQHF
-	TRBV12-3/TRBV12-4	TRBJ2-7	-	TGTGCCAGCAGTTCCGGACAGTTGCACGAGCAGTACTTC	CASSSGQLHEQYF
-	TRBV12-3/TRBV12-4	TRBJ1-2	-	TGTGCCAGCAGTTTGCGGGAAGGGGCTGGCTACACCTTC	CASSLREGAGYTF
-	TRBV7-9	TRBJ1-5	-	TGTGCCAGCAGCTTTGAGCGGGGGGGTAGGAGCAATCAGCCCCAGCATTTT	CASSFERGGRSNQPQHF
-	TRBV7-2	TRBJ1-1	TRBD1	TGTGCCAGCAGCTCGGCCGGGACAGCAAACACTGAAGCTTTCTTT	CASSSAGTANTEAFF
-	TRBV19	TRBJ2-2	-	TGTGCCAGTAGTATCACAGTTACCTCGAACACCGGGGAGCTGTTTTTT	CASSITVTSNTGELFF
-	TRBV9	TRBJ1-3	-	TGTGCCAGCAGCGTAGGGAGTCAGGGGGGAAACACCATATATTTT	CASSVGSQGGNTIYF
-	TRBV4-1	TRBJ2-2	-	TGCGCCAGCAGCCAATTTGGGCAGAACACCGGGGAGCTGTTTTTT	CASSQFGQNTGELFF
-	TRBV2	TRBJ2-7	TRBD2	TGTGCCAGCAGGAGCGGGGGGGCCGTCTACGAGCAGTACTTC	CASRSGGAVYEQYF
-	TRBV29-1	TRBJ2-1	-	TGCAGCGTTGAGGGGCCATTCACCTACAATGAGCAGTTCTTC	CSVEGPFTYNEQFF
few	TRBV7-9	TRBJ2-5	-	TGTGCCAGCAGCCCTAGGGGCGGAGAGACCCAGTACTTC	CASSPRGGETQYF
once	TRBV11-2	TRBJ1-2	-	TGTGCCAGCAGCCACGATCGACAGTTGGGCTATGGCTACACCTTC	CASSHDRQLGYGYTF
-	TRBV30	TRBJ2-1	TRBD2	TGTGCCTGGGCCGGGACTAGCGCCTACAATGAGCAGTTCTTC	CAWAGTSAYNEQFF
few	TRBV5-4	TRBJ1-2	-	TGTGCCAGCAGCTTAGAGGGGAGGGACTATGGCTACACCTTC	CASSLEGRDYGYTF
-	TRBV7-2	TRBJ1-2	-	TGTGCCAGCACCATCACCTCCGGGGGTGGCTACACCTTC	CASTITSGGGYTF
-	TRBV7-8	TRBJ2-7	-	TGTGCCAGCAGCTTCGACAGACAAAATTCCTACGAGCAGTACTTC	CASSFDRQNSYEQYF
-	TRBV2	TRBJ1-2	-	TGTGCCGGAGATCAAGGGACTATGGGTGGCTACACCTTC	CAGDQGTMGGYTF
-	TRBV27	TRBJ1-4	-	TGTGCCAGCACTTCGTTGAGGGCAACTAATGAAAAACTGTTTTTT	CASTSLRATNEKLFF
once	TRBV19	TRBJ2-2	-	TGTGCCAGTAGTATCCCGACGGGTAACACCGGGGAGCTGTTTTTT	CASSIPTGNTGELFF
few	TRBV15	TRBJ1-1	TRBD1	TGTGCCACCAGCAGTATCAGGGGGACTGAAGCTTTCTTT	CATSSIRGTEAFF
-	TRBV6-8	TRBJ2-3	TRBD2	TGTGCCAGCAGTCCGGGGGGGCGAACAGATACGCAGTATTTT	CASSPGGRTDTQYF
-	TRBV6-2/TRBV6-3	TRBJ2-1	TRBD2	TGTGCCAGCAGTTACAGGCTAGCGGGGGGCTACAATGAGCAGTTCTTC	CASSYRLAGGYNEQFF